Below, one TCR beta chain is given with its context. Its antigen remains unidentified. Lacking the conserved final phenylalanine or tryptophan, this CDR3 likely reflects a read error. The sample originates from a study of tumor-infiltrating lymphocytes in primary liver carcinoma. Turning to the study itself: Tumor lesions were T1-T3 N0M0 and spanned about 4.2 to 11 cm. Study-wide points: Tumors significantly exceeded blood in top-250-clone fraction (p = 0.039). Just about 7-25% of leading clones were found in every one of five regions.

Germline loops: CDR1 SQVTM, CDR2 ANQGSEA. The CDR3 contains 15 residues. The V segment lost 5 bases and the J segment 4 bases; nucleotides outside the gene matches: 10. TCR beta cDNA came from approximately 490 ng total RNA, primed with a constant-region primer. Slightly modified ARM-PCR with three nested multiplex PCR rounds yielded TCR beta libraries. With TRBV1-TRBV30 forward primers and a C-beta reverse primer, the first two PCR rounds were run for roughly 10 cycles each. MiXCR was run by TCRdb on the multiplex PCR reads, yielding one entry per CDR3 protein. The table has 100,000 or so distinct CDR3 sequences, approximately 82% seen once. Total RNA and DNA came together from about 21-30 mg of bulk tissue without cell sorting. The proportion of viable tumor cells exceeded 85% in every tumor sample.

Specimen: liver tumor tissue from sampling region 3. Subset of the sample: tumor region T3, left-lateral pole. The sequence was collected from a man between 35 and 55 years old with primary liver carcinoma and hepatitis B virus infection. The rearrangement uses TRBV29-1 and TRBJ2-5, with 10 bases fitting TRBD2. The CDR3 spells CSVRASGSWAETQYS. The CDR3 coding sequence is TGCAGCGTTAGGGCTAGCGGGAGTTGGGCAGAGACCCAGTACTCC.